This T cell receptor (beta chain) was documented in a study of OX40 agonist ivuxolimab in advanced cancers. Looking at the study overall: Intravenous ivuxolimab at 0.01 to 10 mg/kg was given to patients every 2 weeks. Study-level findings and limits: Expanded clones were, on average, more numerous among CD8+ T cells than CD4+. CD4+ and CD8+ blood T cells expanded clonally by week 6 at 0.1 to 3.0 mg/kg.

Sequencing used immunoSEQ multiplex PCR; TCRdb keeps in-frame clones, though not all of them. Of about 57,000 clones listed, about 90% were seen once; the top ten hold 0.37%. As to this clone: The antigen is undetermined.

From germline, CDR1 is SGHDT and CDR2 YYEEEE. V was cut by 2 bases and J by 11 bases, with 21 bases left in between. This CDR3 has 15 amino acids. The material sequenced was CD4+ or CD8+ T cells sorted from blood, taken in a trial of the OX40 agonist ivuxolimab. The receptor's source is an adult with an advanced solid tumor such as melanoma, head and neck, liver or kidney cancer. The chain is built from TRBV5-6 and TRBJ2-3; D assignment may be TRBD1 or TRBD2 (8 bases each). The CDR3 DNA is TGTGCCAGCAGCTTTACAGGGGGATATGCGGGAGGGCAGTATTTT. Translated: CASSFTGGYAGGQYF.